The 16 T cell receptor beta chains in this list originate from one sample, sequenced in a study of tumor and adjacent non-tumor tissue in lung cancer. RNA was extracted from bulk tissue without any cell sorting. The library came from three nested PCR rounds adapted from ARM-PCR protocols. One entry per CDR3 protein, called by TCRdb with MiXCR from the multiplex PCR reads. Of 77,000 or so distinct CDR3 sequences listed, over 75% were seen once; the top ten hold roughly 12%. Sequenced: lung tumor tissue. The receptors were gathered from a woman aged 45-59 years with non-small cell lung cancer.

In the case of this clonotype: A much larger clone is a single base away; this may be a read error. This rearrangement joins TRBV20-1 to TRBJ2-1; 14 bases fit TRBD2. CDR3 length: 16 amino acids. V shed 6 bases and J 8 bases; nucleotides not matched to a gene: 12. CDR1 and CDR2 (germline): DFQATT, SNEGSKA (reference sequence). The CDR3 DNA sequence: TGCAGTGCCATAGACCCGGGACTAGCGGGAGACTATGAGCAGTTCTTC. This codes for CSAIDPGLAGDYEQFF.

Worth noting for this clonotype: This may come from a read error, since a much larger clone is one base off. The V and J genes are TRBV5-8 and TRBJ1-5; no firm D call. The CDR3 has 14 residues. Germline V gives CDR1 SGHTS, CDR2 YDEGEE. V was clipped by 6 bases and J by 2 bases, with 12 bases between them. CDR3 loop: CASNRRGCNQPQHF. The CDR3 nucleotides read TGTGCCAGCAATCGTAGAGGCTGCAATCAGCCCCAGCATTTT.

As for this clonotype: Given the absence of the conserved phenylalanine or tryptophan at the CDR3 end, a read error is likely. V and J are TRBV20-1 and TRBJ1-1; D possibly corresponds to TRBD1 (6 bases). Per the germline V gene, CDR1 is DFQATT and CDR2 is SNEGSKA (reference sequence). The germline V and J ends were trimmed by 5 bases and 5 bases, with 15 bases remaining between them. The CDR3 length is 13 residues. The CDR3 reads CSAPQGRYTEAFS. Written as DNA, the CDR3 is TGCAGTGCTCCCCAGGGGAGGTATACTGAAGCTTTCTCT.

Notes on this clonotype: A read error may account for a junction end that differs from germline. The chain is built from TRBV11-2 and TRBJ1-5; D gene uncertain. The CDR3 contains 15 residues. Germline V gene lookup returns CDR1 SGHAT and CDR2 FQNNGV. This CDR3 is CTSSSDGLSDQPQHF. As DNA, the CDR3 is TGTACCAGCAGCTCTGATGGATTGAGCGATCAGCCCCAGCATTTT.

This clonotype was seen only once. The missing conserved phenylalanine or tryptophan at the end of this CDR3 makes a read error likely. The limits of the CDR3 on the DNA are not certain, so only TCRdb's listed CDR3 is given. The chain carries TRBV11-2 and TRBJ1-5. Germline loops: CDR1 SGHAT, CDR2 FQNNGV. With termini counted, the CDR3 has 15 amino acids. The CDR3 sequence is CASSFDGSSNQPQHL.

As for this clonotype: This clone may be a read error of a much larger clone one base away. The chain carries TRBV20-1 and TRBJ1-4; D not certain. In germline, CDR1 is DFQATT, CDR2 SNEGSKA (reference sequence). The CDR3 totals 13 residues. CDR3: CGVPGQFNEKLFF. For the CDR3, the DNA is TGCGGTGTCCCCGGGCAGTTTAATGAAAAACTGTTTTTT.

Concerning this clonotype itself: A much larger clone lies a single base off, so this may be a read error. The final CDR3 position lacks the conserved phenylalanine or tryptophan, pointing to a likely read error. The chain couples TRBV28 to TRBJ1-2, with TRBD1 as a possible D gene (5 bases). Germline V gives CDR1 MDHEN, CDR2 SYDVKM. The CDR3 consists of 12 residues. Trimming cost V 6 bases and J 7 bases, with 12 bases left between them. The CDR3 DNA reads as TGTGCCAGCAGCCCCCCGGGGGGTGGCTACACCTCC. This sequence encodes CASSPPGGGYTS.

This clonotype was recorded only once. One junction end disagrees with the germline gene, perhaps due to a read error. The DNA of the CDR3 is TGTCCCAGCAGCTTAGCAGTTGTGCCCGTGCAATACTTC. This codes for CPSSLAVVPVQYF. The rearrangement joins TRBV11-1 to TRBJ2-7; D uncertain. Germline loops: CDR1 SGHAT, CDR2 FQDESV (reference sequence). The CDR3 is 13 amino acids.

V and J are TRBV6-2 or TRBV6-3 and TRBJ2-2; no firm D call. The CDR3 is made up of 13 amino acids. Looked up from germline, CDR1 is MNHEY and CDR2 is SVGEGT. This CDR3 reads CTGNYSDTGELFF. The CDR3 nucleotides are TGTACCGGCAATTACTCAGACACCGGGGAGCTGTTTTTT.

This clonotype was seen at least ten times. The genes are TRBV7-9 and TRBJ2-1, with D possibly being TRBD1 (6 bases). CDR3 length equals 13 residues. Germline CDR1 and CDR2: SEHNR and FQNEAQ (reference sequence). The V and J ends lost 2 bases and 10 bases respectively, with 12 bases between them. The CDR3 reads CASSLFGGQEQFF. CDR3 coding DNA: TGTGCCAGCAGCTTATTTGGGGGCCAAGAGCAGTTCTTC.

This clonotype was detected many times. V and J are TRBV28 and TRBJ2-3; the D is unclear. Trimming removed 2 bases at V and 2 bases at J, with 11 bases between. CDR3 length: 15 residues. Germline values: CDR1 MDHEN, CDR2 SYDVKM. CDR3 sequence reads: CASSLPSSHTDTQYF. CDR3 sequence (DNA): TGTGCCAGCAGTTTACCCTCGTCTCACACAGATACGCAGTATTTT.

As for this clonotype: The CDR3 ends on some other residue instead of the conserved phenylalanine or tryptophan, so this is likely a read error. The DNA is omitted, as the CDR3 cannot be located on it reliably, and the CDR3 follows TCRdb's listing. V and J are TRBV6-5 and TRBJ2-5; the DNA was not used to check the table's D call, TRBD2. Germline assignment: CDR1 MNHEY and CDR2 SVGAGI. The CDR3 length is 14 residues, termini included. The CDR3 region is CASSGWDLEETQYS.

This clonotype was recorded at least ten times. The genes are TRBV6-5 and TRBJ2-1; 8 bases are a match to TRBD1. Germline CDR1 MNHEY, CDR2 SVGAGI. This CDR3 has 13 residues. Unmatched junction bases numbered 2, after V lost 2 bases and J lost 8 bases. The CDR3 protein is CASSYDRGHEQFF. The CDR3 DNA reads as TGTGCCAGCAGTTACGACAGGGGCCATGAGCAGTTCTTC.

The rearrangement joins TRBV12-3 or TRBV12-4 to TRBJ2-7, with unresolved D. This CDR3 spans 13 amino acids. V lost 9 bases to trimming and J lost 13 bases, with 25 bases between them. Written as DNA, the CDR3 is TGTGCCAGTCACCCGGGCGTGGGCTACGAGAAATACTTC. It specifies CASHPGVGYEKYF.

In regard to this clonotype: Given a much more abundant clone one base away, this may be a read error. V usage is TRBV7-8 and J usage is TRBJ2-5, with D perhaps matching TRBD2 (6 bases). This CDR3 contains 13 residues. CDR1 is SGHVS and CDR2 is FQNEAQ in the germline V gene. The CDR3 DNA reads as TGTGCCAGCAGCCTACCCAGGGAGGAGACCAAGTACTTC. It yields the protein CASSLPREETKYF.

This clonotype was detected once. Possible read error: a much larger clone is one base away. As the CDR3 is not closed by the conserved phenylalanine or tryptophan, this likely results from a read error. This sequence joins TRBV24-1 and TRBJ2-1, with D unclear. This CDR3 has 15 amino acids. Trimming cost V 5 bases and J 5 bases, with 15 bases left between them. In germline, CDR1 is KGHDR, CDR2 SFDVKD. CDR3 coding DNA: TGTGCCACCAGTGTTCCATCACTTCGGAACAATGAGCAGTTCTCC. This translates into CATSVPSLRNNEQFS.